One sample yielded the 16 T cell receptor beta chains listed below, sequenced in a study of resident and recirculating memory T cells in vitiligo. The data were produced by immunoSEQ multiplex PCR, yet TCRdb's version contains in-frame clones alone and is incomplete. The sample holds around 70,000 clones; approximately 91% are singletons and the top ten take about 4.9%. Source material: blood. These receptor sequences come from a male donor with vitiligo.

V usage is TRBV7-2 and J usage is TRBJ1-2; maybe TRBD1 (5 bases). The CDR3 spans 14 residues. V was shortened by 1 base and J by 3 bases, with 9 bases between the two germline ends. The germline gives CDR1 SGHTA, CDR2 FQGNSA. In DNA form, the CDR3 reads TGTGCCAGCAGCTTAGAGCAGGGCTACTATGGCTACACCTTC. It translates to CASSLEQGYYGYTF.

The chain uses TRBV5-1 and TRBJ1-4, with D maybe TRBD1 (5 bases). The CDR3 runs 15 residues. With 6 bases removed from V and 4 bases from J, the gap between germline ends came to 16 bases. Germline assignment: CDR1 SGHRS and CDR2 YFSETQ. CDR3 sequence reads: CASTRGLADNEKLFF. The CDR3 DNA reads as TGCGCCAGCACTAGGGGCTTGGCGGATAATGAAAAACTGTTTTTT.

The J gene is TRBJ2-2, the V gene TRBV12-5; TRBD2 might be the D (5 bases). The CDR3 has 14 residues. Trimming removed 6 bases from V and 0 bases from J, with 8 bases in between. Germline CDR1 is LGHNT and CDR2 is FRNRAP. CDR3 in amino acids: CASGLAPNTGELFF. CDR3 coding DNA: TGTGCTAGTGGGCTAGCACCGAACACCGGGGAGCTGTTTTTT.

V usage is TRBV5-1 and J usage is TRBJ2-3; tentatively, D is TRBD1 (6 bases). The V end was cut by 5 bases, the J end by 4 bases, with 20 bases between. The length of the CDR3 is 16 residues. Germline V CDR1 and CDR2: SGHRS, YFSETQ. The CDR3 nucleotides read TGCGCCAGCAGAACGACCACAGGGTTCGTGGCAGATACGCAGTATTTT. Translated, it gives CASRTTTGFVADTQYF.

This clone was recorded once. V gene TRBV4-3 combines with J gene TRBJ2-2; tentatively, D is TRBD2 (6 bases). Trimming pared 0 bases from V and 7 bases from J, leaving 15 bases between. CDR3 length: 16 amino acids. Germline V lookup: CDR1 LGHNA, CDR2 YSLEER. The CDR3 protein is CASSQDSGTWSGELFF. The CDR3 DNA is TGCGCCAGCAGCCAAGACTCAGGGACTTGGAGCGGGGAGCTGTTTTTT.

A remark on this clone: One end of the junction fails to match germline, which may point to a read error. Within the sample, other DNA sequences also encode this same CDR3. This chain joins TRBV11-3 and TRBJ1-1; a weak D match, TRBD1 (6 bases). The V gene's germline CDR1 is SGHNT and CDR2 YENEEA. The CDR3 sequence is 13 residues long. This CDR3 reads CASSLESDSRAFF. The CDR3 nucleotides read TGTGCCAGCAGCCTAGAATCGGACAGTAGAGCTTTCTTT.

This clone was observed a single time. The chain carries TRBV28 and TRBJ1-2; possibly TRBD1 for D (6 bases). There are 15 residues in the CDR3. CDR1 is MDHEN, CDR2 SYDVKM, per germline. V was cut by 3 bases and J by 5 bases, with 16 bases left in between. The CDR3 DNA follows: TGTGCCAGCAGTTTGTCGAGGGGGATGGGGTATGGCTACACCTTC. As protein: CASSLSRGMGYGYTF.

This chain joins TRBV9 and TRBJ2-1, with a weak D call TRBD2 (5 bases). The V end was cut by 0 bases, the J end by 8 bases, with 15 bases between. In germline, CDR1 is SGDLS, CDR2 YYNGEE. This CDR3 contains 15 residues. CDR3 sequence: CASSVERGDGYEQFF. As DNA, the CDR3 is TGTGCCAGCAGCGTAGAACGGGGAGATGGCTATGAGCAGTTCTTC.

The chain joins TRBV19 to TRBJ2-4; maybe TRBD2 (6 bases). Germline assignment: CDR1 LNHDA and CDR2 SQIVND (reference sequence). This CDR3 spans 15 amino acids. The V gene lost 1 base and the J gene lost 6 bases, with 13 bases spanning the gap. This chain's CDR3 is CASSIGGVVGNIQYF. The CDR3 DNA is TGTGCCAGTAGTATAGGGGGGGTTGTAGGAAACATTCAGTACTTC.

The chain has TRBV9 and TRBJ2-5; 9 bases fit TRBD2. This CDR3 is built from 14 residues. From germline, CDR1 is SGDLS and CDR2 YYNGEE. Trimming removed 3 bases from V and 2 bases from J; junction bases left unmatched: 2. CDR3 sequence reads: CASSGGGVQETQYF. CDR3 DNA: TGTGCCAGCAGCGGCGGGGGGGTGCAAGAGACCCAGTACTTC.

This clone was detected once. The chain combines TRBV19 with TRBJ1-2; TRBD1 aligns across 7 bases. This CDR3 contains 14 residues. CDR1 is LNHDA, CDR2 SQIVND, per germline (reference sequence). The junction had 5 bases not matched to a gene; V was cut back by 3 bases and J by 4 bases. This chain's CDR3 is CASSMDTGAYGYTF. CDR3 DNA: TGTGCCAGTAGTATGGATACAGGGGCCTATGGCTACACCTTC.

The rearrangement uses TRBV5-1 and TRBJ1-3; no definite D call. The CDR3 runs to 14 residues. The V and J ends lost 1 base and 0 bases respectively, with 5 bases between them. Germline V lookup: CDR1 SGHRS, CDR2 YFSETQ. In nucleotides, the CDR3 is TGCGCCAGCAGCTTGCAGGACTCTGGAAACACCATATATTTT. Translating gives CASSLQDSGNTIYF.

The chain couples TRBV13 to TRBJ1-2; tentative D call: TRBD1 (5 bases). The CDR3 totals 17 residues. The V end lost 1 base, the J end lost 6 bases, and 21 bases lay between the germline ends. Germline V CDR1 and CDR2: PRHDT, FYEKMQ (reference sequence). Here the CDR3 reads CASSLEWPGREGDGYTF. In DNA, the CDR3 is TGTGCCAGCAGCTTAGAGTGGCCGGGCAGGGAAGGAGATGGCTACACCTTC.

The rearrangement uses TRBV5-6 and TRBJ2-1; weak D call: TRBD1 (5 bases). CDR3 length equals 13 residues. V was cut by 0 bases and J by 10 bases, with 11 bases left in between. CDR1 and CDR2 from the germline V gene are SGHDT and YYEEEE. DNA of the CDR3: TGTGCCAGCAGCTTGGAGCAGGGAAGGGAGCAGTTCTTC. Translation gives CASSLEQGREQFF. The full variable domain, completed using reference TRBV5-6 and TRBJ2-1, is DAGVTQSPTHLIKTRGQQVTLRCSPKSGHDTVSWYQQALGQGPQFIFQYYEEEERQRGNFPDRFSGHQFPNYSSELNVNALLLGDSALYLCASSLEQGREQFFGPGTRLTVL.

Comment on this clone: The sample carries other DNA sequences with the same CDR3. This chain uses TRBV7-2 with TRBJ1-5, with 9 bases aligning to TRBD1. This CDR3 region has 16 residues. From germline, CDR1 is SGHTA and CDR2 FQGNSA. The J segment lost 4 bases and the V segment lost 1 base, leaving 5 bases of the junction unmatched. CDR3 sequence: CASSLEGTGNNQPQHF. CDR3 nucleotides: TGTGCCAGCAGCTTAGAGGGGACAGGGAATAATCAGCCCCAGCATTTT.

V and J are TRBV7-3 and TRBJ2-7; 9 nucleotides match TRBD2. Germline CDR1 and CDR2: SGHTA and FQGTGA. The CDR3 loop spans 14 amino acids. The V and J ends lost 2 bases and 5 bases, in that order; junction bases with no gene match: 4. The CDR3 coding sequence is TGTGCCAGCAGCTTAGCGGGGGGGGATGACGAGCAGTACTTC. The encoded protein is CASSLAGGDDEQYF.